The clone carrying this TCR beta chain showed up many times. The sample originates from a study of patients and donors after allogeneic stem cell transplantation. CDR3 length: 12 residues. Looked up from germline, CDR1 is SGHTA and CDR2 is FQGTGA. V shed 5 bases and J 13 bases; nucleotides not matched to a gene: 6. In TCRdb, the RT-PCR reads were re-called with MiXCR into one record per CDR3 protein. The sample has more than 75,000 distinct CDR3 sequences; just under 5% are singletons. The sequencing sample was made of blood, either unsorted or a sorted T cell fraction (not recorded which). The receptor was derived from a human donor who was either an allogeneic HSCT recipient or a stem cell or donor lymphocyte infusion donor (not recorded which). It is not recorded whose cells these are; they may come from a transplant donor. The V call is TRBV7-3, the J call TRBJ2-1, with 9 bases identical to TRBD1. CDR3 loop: CASSPTGGDQFF. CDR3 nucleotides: TGTGCCAGCAGCCCAACAGGGGGCGATCAGTTCTTC.